The sequence of this T cell receptor (beta chain) was determined in a study of T cell repertoires in cytomegalovirus infection. On the study more broadly: Signatures in public TCR beta sequences pointed to both CMV infection and matching HLA type. Overall study results and limits: Cumulative public TCR beta family frequency identified CMV carriers with the relevant HLA. The study found HLA-C-restricted CMV-specific TCR beta clonotypes dominating the ex vivo response.

The sample holds one count of this clonotype. Its specificity is unknown. One entry per CDR3 protein, called by TCRdb with MiXCR from the reads. The sample shows hundreds of thousands of distinct CDR3 sequences, 35% of them seen only once. The TCR comes from a human donor in good health (CMV status not recorded). Some clones in this sample may be carry-over from other donors' samples. Sequences were obtained from PBMCs.

The CDR3 DNA sequence: TGTGCTAGTGGTTCTAACGGGACTAGCGAACTTTATACGCAGTATTTT. Amino acids: CASGSNGTSELYTQYF. The chain recombines TRBV12-5 with TRBJ2-3, with TRBD2 matching 10 bases. Looked up from germline, CDR1 is LGHNT and CDR2 is FRNRAP. V trimming: 4 bases; J trimming: 7 bases; junction bases outside the gene matches: 11. CDR3 length: 16 residues.